The clone carrying this TCR beta chain was seen just once. Its target is unknown. Per germline, CDR1 DFQATT and CDR2 SNEGSKA (reference sequence). Trimming pared 6 bases from V and 3 bases from J, leaving 18 bases between. The CDR3 runs 14 residues. The time point was: persistent/refractory GD, antithyroid drugs over 5 years with positive TRAb. The authors made the TCR library using RNA they extracted from PBMCs. This sample is part of a study of regulatory T cells in long-lasting Graves disease. Study-wide findings and caveats: Graves' patients with persistent disease showed TCR diversity lower than patients newly diagnosed.

Arm-PCR with iRepertoire HTBI primers amplified the CDR3 regions for these TCR beta libraries. Via MiXCR, TCRdb re-called the multiplex PCR reads, giving one row per CDR3 protein. This sample has approximately 350,000 distinct CDR3 sequences, with roughly 20% found just once. The starting material was peripheral blood mononuclear cells (PBMCs), obtained when the disease was refractory, from a patient treated with antithyroid drugs. This TCR was sampled from a woman in her 40s with Graves disease. The chain joins TRBV20-1 to TRBJ2-7, with D perhaps matching TRBD1 (6 bases). CDR3 residues: CSAVMGRGIYEQYF. The CDR3 DNA reads TGCAGTGCGGTTATGGGCAGGGGAATCTACGAGCAGTACTTC.